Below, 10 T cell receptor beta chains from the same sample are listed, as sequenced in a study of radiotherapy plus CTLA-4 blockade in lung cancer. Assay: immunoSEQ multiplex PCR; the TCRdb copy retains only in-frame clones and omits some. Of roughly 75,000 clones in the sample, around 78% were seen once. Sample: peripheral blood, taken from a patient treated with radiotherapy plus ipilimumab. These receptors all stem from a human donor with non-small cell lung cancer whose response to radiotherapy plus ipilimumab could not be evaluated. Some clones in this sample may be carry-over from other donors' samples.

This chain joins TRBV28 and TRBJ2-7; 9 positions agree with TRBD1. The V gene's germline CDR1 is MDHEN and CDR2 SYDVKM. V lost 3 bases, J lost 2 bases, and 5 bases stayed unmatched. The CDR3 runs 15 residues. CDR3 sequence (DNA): TGTGCCAGCAGTTTGGGTGACAGGGGGACCTACGAGCAGTACTTC. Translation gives CASSLGDRGTYEQYF.

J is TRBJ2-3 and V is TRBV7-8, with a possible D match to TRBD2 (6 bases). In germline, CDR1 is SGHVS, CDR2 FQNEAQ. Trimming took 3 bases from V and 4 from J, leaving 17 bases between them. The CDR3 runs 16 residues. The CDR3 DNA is TGTGCCAGCAGCTTGGCCGGGATCCCGGGGGCAGATACGCAGTATTTT. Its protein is CASSLAGIPGADTQYF.

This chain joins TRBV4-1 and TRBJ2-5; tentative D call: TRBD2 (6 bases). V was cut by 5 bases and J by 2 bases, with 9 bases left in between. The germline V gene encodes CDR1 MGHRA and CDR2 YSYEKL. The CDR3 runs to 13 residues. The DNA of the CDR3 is TGCGCCAGCAGCGGAGGGATTCAAGAGACCCAGTACTTC. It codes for CASSGGIQETQYF.

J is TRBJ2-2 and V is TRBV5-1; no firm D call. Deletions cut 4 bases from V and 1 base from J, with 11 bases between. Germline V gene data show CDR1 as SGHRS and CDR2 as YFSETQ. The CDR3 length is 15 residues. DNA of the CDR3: TGCGCCAGCAGCGGCGCCTCAGGGAACACCGGGGAGCTGTTTTTT. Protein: CASSGASGNTGELFF.

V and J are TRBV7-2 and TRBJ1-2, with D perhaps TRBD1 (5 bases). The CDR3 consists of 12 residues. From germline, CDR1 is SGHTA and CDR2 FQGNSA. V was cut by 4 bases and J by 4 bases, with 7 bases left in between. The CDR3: CASSWTTYGYTF. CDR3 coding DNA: TGTGCCAGCAGCTGGACAACCTATGGCTACACCTTC.

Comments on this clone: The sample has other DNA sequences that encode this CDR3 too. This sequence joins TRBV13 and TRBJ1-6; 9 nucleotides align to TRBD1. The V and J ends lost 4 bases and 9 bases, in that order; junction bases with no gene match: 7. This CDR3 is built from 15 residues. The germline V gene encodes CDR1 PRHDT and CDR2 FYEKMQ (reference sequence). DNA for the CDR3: TGTGCCAGCAGCTCCACAGGGGGCTCCGGTTCACCCCTCCACTTT. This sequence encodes CASSSTGGSGSPLHF.

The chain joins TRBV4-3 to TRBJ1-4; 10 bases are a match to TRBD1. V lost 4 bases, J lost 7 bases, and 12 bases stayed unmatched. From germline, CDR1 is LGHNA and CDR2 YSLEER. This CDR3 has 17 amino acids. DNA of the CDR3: TGCGCCAGCAGCCGCGGGGGGGTAGGGACAGGGGTTGAAAAACTGTTTTTT. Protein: CASSRGGVGTGVEKLFF.

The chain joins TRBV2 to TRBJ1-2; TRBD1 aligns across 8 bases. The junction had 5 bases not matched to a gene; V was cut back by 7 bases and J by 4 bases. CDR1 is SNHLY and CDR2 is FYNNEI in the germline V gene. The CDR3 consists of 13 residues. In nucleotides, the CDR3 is TGTGCCAGCAAGACAGGGGAACTCTATGGCTACACCTTC. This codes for CASKTGELYGYTF.

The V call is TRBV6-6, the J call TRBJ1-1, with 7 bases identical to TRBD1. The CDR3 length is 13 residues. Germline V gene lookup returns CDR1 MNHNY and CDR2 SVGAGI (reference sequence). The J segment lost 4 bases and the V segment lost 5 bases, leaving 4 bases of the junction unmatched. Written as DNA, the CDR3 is TGTGCCAGCAGTCAGGGGGGTGGCACTGAAGCTTTCTTT. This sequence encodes CASSQGGGTEAFF.

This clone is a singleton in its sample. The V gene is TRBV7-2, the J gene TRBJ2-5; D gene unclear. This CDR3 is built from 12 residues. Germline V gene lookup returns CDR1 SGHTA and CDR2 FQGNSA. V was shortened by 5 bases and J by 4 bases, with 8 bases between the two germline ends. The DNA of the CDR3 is TGTGCCAGCAGCCCCCTGCGAGAGACCCAGTACTTC. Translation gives CASSPLRETQYF.